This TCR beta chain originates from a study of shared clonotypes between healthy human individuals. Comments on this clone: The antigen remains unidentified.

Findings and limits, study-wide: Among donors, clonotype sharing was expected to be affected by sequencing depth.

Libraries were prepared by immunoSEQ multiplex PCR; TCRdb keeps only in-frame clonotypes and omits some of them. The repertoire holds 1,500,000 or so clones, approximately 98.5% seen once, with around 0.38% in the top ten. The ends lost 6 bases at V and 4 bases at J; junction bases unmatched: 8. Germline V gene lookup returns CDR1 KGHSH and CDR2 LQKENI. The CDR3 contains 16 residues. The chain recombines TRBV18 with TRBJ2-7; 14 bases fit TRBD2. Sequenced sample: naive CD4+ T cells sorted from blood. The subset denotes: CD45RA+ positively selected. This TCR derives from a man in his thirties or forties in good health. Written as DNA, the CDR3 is TGTGCCAGCTCGCCTCGGACTAGCGGGAGGTCTTACGAGCAGTACTTC. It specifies CASSPRTSGRSYEQYF.